This entry lists 24 T cell receptor beta chains sequenced from one sample in a study of response to subunit inactivated influenza vaccine. TCRdb re-called the RT-PCR reads through MiXCR, storing one row per CDR3 protein. Of under 950,000 distinct CDR3 sequences listed, roughly 20% were seen once; the top ten hold 10%. The sequencing here drew on PBMCs from blood, taken 5 days after vaccination. All receptors come from a man aged 45 to 65 who received an inactivated influenza vaccine.

This clonotype was seen a handful of times. The V gene is TRBV5-1, the J gene TRBJ2-3; D is undetermined. Trimming removed 5 bases from V and 4 bases from J, with 11 bases in between. CDR3 length equals 13 residues. Germline V gene lookup returns CDR1 SGHRS and CDR2 YFSETQ. The CDR3 coding sequence is TGCGCCAGCAGGCCCTCTACAGCAGATACGCAGTATTTT. As protein: CASRPSTADTQYF. The variable domain in full, completed from reference TRBV5-1 and TRBJ2-3, reads KAGVTQTPRYLIKTRGQQVTLSCSPISGHRSVSWYQQTPGQGLQFLFEYFSETQRNKGNFPGRFSGRQFSNSRSEMNVSTLELGDSALYLCASRPSTADTQYFGPGTRLTVL.

V usage is TRBV4-3 and J usage is TRBJ2-5, with D uncertain. V dropped 0 bases and J dropped 1 base, with 9 bases sitting between them. CDR3 length: 15 residues. Germline V gene sequence: CDR1 LGHNA, CDR2 YSLEER. CDR3 DNA sequence: TGCGCCAGCAGCCAAGAATATGAAACCCAAGAGACCCAGTACTTC. Its translation: CASSQEYETQETQYF.

This clonotype has just a few counts. The rearrangement links TRBV9 to TRBJ2-2; 10 bases are a match to TRBD1. J gave up 5 bases and V 1 base, and 5 bases lay outside the gene matches. This CDR3 region has 16 residues. CDR1 is SGDLS and CDR2 is YYNGEE in the germline V gene. CDR3 in amino acids: CASSVQPGQGTGELFF. In DNA, the CDR3 is TGTGCCAGCAGCGTACAACCGGGACAGGGGACCGGGGAGCTGTTTTTT.

This sequence joins TRBV24-1 and TRBJ2-1; D possibly corresponds to TRBD2 (6 bases). Germline loops: CDR1 KGHDR, CDR2 SFDVKD. V lost 4 bases to trimming and J lost 5 bases, with 11 bases between them. The CDR3 has 14 residues. This chain's CDR3 is CATSDPGLNNEQFF. The CDR3 DNA reads as TGTGCCACCAGTGACCCGGGACTCAACAATGAGCAGTTCTTC.

CDR3 DNA: TGTGCCAGCAGTTTAGCCTTCTGGGGGGAGACCACCGGGGAGCTGTTTTTT. Amino acids: CASSLAFWGETTGELFF. The chain employs TRBV12-3 or TRBV12-4 and TRBJ2-2, with a possible D match to TRBD2 (6 bases). CDR3 length: 17 amino acids. Trimming took 0 bases from V and 4 from J, leaving 15 bases between them.

This clonotype was picked up a small number of times. CDR3 region: CASSLARTGGEQFF. The DNA for the CDR3 is TGTGCCAGCAGCTTGGCCCGGACAGGGGGCGAGCAGTTCTTC. The V gene is TRBV5-6, the J gene TRBJ2-1; 11 bases fit TRBD1. Germline CDR1 and CDR2: SGHDT and YYEEEE. This CDR3 comprises 14 residues. The V gene end was trimmed by 0 bases and the J gene end by 10 bases; junction bases not matched to a gene: 3.

The V gene is TRBV10-3, the J gene TRBJ2-5; 7 bases match TRBD1. Trimming removed 4 bases from V and 2 bases from J; junction bases left unmatched: 4. There are 14 residues in the CDR3. Per the germline V gene, CDR1 is ENHRY and CDR2 is SYGVKD. CDR3 amino acids: CAISGDRRQETQYF. CDR3 DNA sequence: TGTGCCATCAGTGGGGACAGACGACAAGAGACCCAGTACTTC.

The rearrangement uses TRBV7-2 and TRBJ1-2, with D uncertain. This CDR3 region has 12 residues. The V and J ends lost 6 bases and 4 bases respectively, with 9 bases between them. Germline V gives CDR1 SGHTA, CDR2 FQGNSA. CDR3 region: CASRRPLYGYTF. The CDR3, as DNA: TGTGCCAGCAGAAGACCTCTCTATGGCTACACCTTC.

This clonotype appeared a few times. The rearrangement joins TRBV20-1 to TRBJ2-1; 7 bases are shared with TRBD2. Germline V gene sequence: CDR1 DFQATT, CDR2 SNEGSKA (reference sequence). This CDR3 region has 13 residues. V shed 6 bases, J shed 10 bases, and the junction held 12 bases outside the gene matches. This chain's CDR3 is CSAEGSGAEEQFF. In DNA, the CDR3 is TGCAGTGCCGAGGGGAGCGGGGCGGAGGAGCAGTTCTTC.

This clonotype has a count of ten or more. The J gene is TRBJ2-5, the V gene TRBV29-1; no firm D call. V lost 4 bases and J lost 2, with 17 bases in between. Germline V gene lookup returns CDR1 SQVTM and CDR2 ANQGSEA. This CDR3 comprises 15 residues. For the CDR3, the DNA is TGCAGCGTTGTTAACACGAGAGAGTTACAAGAGACCCAGTACTTC. Translated: CSVVNTRELQETQYF.

The chain links TRBV20-1 to TRBJ2-3; possibly TRBD1 for D (6 bases). V gave up 6 bases and J gave up 2 bases, with 18 bases separating them. Germline assignment: CDR1 DFQATT and CDR2 SNEGSKA (reference sequence). This CDR3 contains 15 residues. CDR3: CSADGTLTSTDTQYF. The CDR3 region has the DNA TGCAGTGCAGATGGGACATTGACTTCCACAGATACGCAGTATTTT.

The chain is built from TRBV20-1 and TRBJ2-3; D unresolved. This CDR3 has 16 residues. The germline CDR1 and CDR2 sequences are DFQATT and SNEGSKA (reference sequence). V lost 0 bases, J lost 1 base, and 14 bases lay in between. The CDR3 sequence is CSAREAPPEGTDTQYF. CDR3 sequence (DNA): TGCAGTGCTAGAGAGGCCCCCCCAGAGGGCACAGATACGCAGTATTTT.

The gene calls are TRBV24-1 and TRBJ2-7; 7 nucleotides match TRBD1. J lost 2 bases, V lost 4 bases, and 13 bases had no gene match. The CDR3 loop spans 17 amino acids. Germline V CDR1 and CDR2: KGHDR, SFDVKD. CDR3 loop: CATSDLGPNRGTYEQYF. CDR3 nucleotides: TGTGCCACCAGTGACTTGGGACCCAACAGGGGTACCTACGAGCAGTACTTC.

The sample holds many counts of this clonotype. The chain recombines TRBV12-3 or TRBV12-4 with TRBJ2-1, with TRBD2 matching over 9 bases. The CDR3 length is 16 residues. V lost 3 bases to trimming and J lost 4 bases; unmatched junction nucleotides: 7. CDR3 coding DNA: TGTGCCAGCAGTTTTAAAGCGGGGGGCCCTTACAATGAGCAGTTCTTC. This sequence encodes CASSFKAGGPYNEQFF.

In its sample, this clonotype was seen a few times. The V call is TRBV10-1, the J call TRBJ2-2; 14 bases line up with TRBD2. V shed 7 bases, J shed 5 bases, and the junction held 12 bases outside the gene matches. The CDR3 has 18 residues. Germline CDR1 and CDR2: WNHNN and SYGVQD (reference sequence). The CDR3 protein is CASTKGTSGGTRTGELFF. In nucleotides, the CDR3 is TGCGCCAGCACGAAAGGGACTAGCGGGGGAACGAGAACCGGGGAGCTGTTTTTT.

This chain uses TRBV12-3 or TRBV12-4 with TRBJ1-2; D is perhaps TRBD1 (5 bases). The V end was cut by 5 bases, the J end by 4 bases, with 8 bases between. The CDR3 is made up of 12 amino acids. CDR3: CASSGTAYGYTF. CDR3 DNA sequence: TGTGCCAGCAGTGGGACGGCCTATGGCTACACCTTC.

Written as DNA, the CDR3 is TGCAGTGCGCCCCACGACTACGAGCAGTACTTC. Translated, it gives CSAPHDYEQYF. V is TRBV20-1 and J is TRBJ2-7, with no clear D. V was pared by 6 bases and J by 3 bases, with 9 bases between. The CDR3 covers 11 residues. Per germline, CDR1 DFQATT and CDR2 SNEGSKA (reference sequence).

The sample holds many counts of this clonotype. The gene calls are TRBV5-8 and TRBJ2-1; tentatively, D is TRBD2 (5 bases). Per the germline V gene, CDR1 is SGHTS and CDR2 is YDEGEE. The CDR3 is 16 amino acids. Deletions cut 4 bases from V and 9 bases from J, with 23 bases between. Written as DNA, the CDR3 is TGTGCCAGCAGCCCCGGATCGGTGGTGTTCCTAGCTGAGCAGTTCTTC. Translating gives CASSPGSVVFLAEQFF.

The chain has TRBV18 and TRBJ2-5; 7 bases are shared with TRBD1. The CDR3 is made up of 15 amino acids. CDR1 KGHSH and CDR2 LQKENI come from the germline V gene. The trim removed 2 bases at V and 1 base at J, leaving 4 bases unmatched. The CDR3 is CASSPDGTVQETQYF. In DNA form, the CDR3 reads TGTGCCAGCTCACCAGACGGGACAGTCCAAGAGACCCAGTACTTC.

This CDR3 reads CASSLTKNTEAFF. For the CDR3, the DNA is TGCGCCAGCAGCCTGACGAAGAACACTGAAGCTTTCTTT. This chain connects TRBV4-3 to TRBJ1-1, with unresolved D. V was cut by 4 bases and J by 1 base, with 7 bases left in between. Germline-derived CDR1 and CDR2 are LGHNA and YSLEER. This CDR3 is 13 amino acids long.

The chain combines TRBV10-3 with TRBJ2-5, with 10 positions matching TRBD2. J was trimmed by 5 bases and V by 3 bases; bases with no gene match: 6. The CDR3 length is 15 residues. Germline V lookup: CDR1 ENHRY, CDR2 SYGVKD. The CDR3 spells CAISDPSGGRETQYF. The CDR3 bases are TGTGCCATCAGTGACCCTAGCGGGGGTAGGGAGACCCAGTACTTC.

This sequence joins TRBV7-2 and TRBJ2-5; 10 nucleotides agree with TRBD1. Germline V gene sequence: CDR1 SGHTA, CDR2 FQGNSA. The CDR3 is 15 residues long. With V trimmed by 3 bases and J by 4 bases, 5 bases remained unmatched. The CDR3 loop reads CASSLTGGAGETQYF. In DNA, the CDR3 is TGTGCCAGCAGCTTGACAGGGGGCGCAGGAGAGACCCAGTACTTC.

The chain is built from TRBV20-1 and TRBJ1-5; 7 nucleotides align to TRBD1. Germline values: CDR1 DFQATT, CDR2 SNEGSKA (reference sequence). V was pared by 5 bases and J by 4 bases, with 5 bases of the junction left unmatched. The CDR3 has 13 residues. CDR3 region: CSALSGGNQPQHF. CDR3 bases: TGCAGTGCTCTCTCAGGGGGAAATCAGCCCCAGCATTTT.

The chain links TRBV20-1 to TRBJ2-3, with D unclear. Germline V gene lookup returns CDR1 DFQATT and CDR2 SNEGSKA (reference sequence). CDR3 length equals 13 residues. Trimming left V 2 bases short and J 0 bases short, with 6 bases between. Written as DNA, the CDR3 is TGCAGTGCTAGACTTGACAGCACAGATACGCAGTATTTT. As protein: CSARLDSTDTQYF.